Presented here are 29 T cell receptor beta chains from one specimen sequenced in a study of blood T cell repertoires in COVID-19. Profiling relied on immunoSEQ multiplex PCR, and the TCRdb table lists in-frame clones only, not all of them. The table lists 280,000 or so clones, over 85% of them singletons. Sequences were obtained from PBMCs or T cells enriched from blood (not recorded which). The receptors shown here come from a woman aged 50 to 65 who had been exposed to COVID-19.

CDR3 residues: CASSRGGGVQETQYF. The CDR3 DNA reads as TGTGCCAGCAGCCGAGGCGGGGGGGTACAAGAGACCCAGTACTTC. The V call is TRBV9, the J call TRBJ2-5; 9 nucleotides align to TRBD2. The CDR3 totals 15 residues. V lost 4 bases and J lost 2; bases outside the gene matches: 6. In germline, CDR1 is SGDLS, CDR2 YYNGEE.

V gene TRBV14 combines with J gene TRBJ1-6; 7 nucleotides match TRBD1. V trimming: 2 bases; J trimming: 11 bases; junction bases outside the gene matches: 9. Germline CDR1 SGHDN, CDR2 FVKESK. The CDR3 consists of 15 residues. Here the CDR3 reads CASSQLTGILAPLHF. The CDR3 bases are TGTGCCAGCAGCCAACTGACAGGGATCCTGGCACCCCTCCACTTT.

V gene TRBV7-2 combines with J gene TRBJ1-1, with 9 bases aligning to TRBD1. The CDR3 is 14 amino acids. Germline V gene data show CDR1 as SGHTA and CDR2 as FQGNSA. With 5 bases clipped from V and 1 base from J, the junction kept 2 bases outside the gene matches. CDR3 sequence reads: CASSTGQGNTEAFF. CDR3 coding DNA: TGTGCCAGCAGCACGGGACAGGGGAACACTGAAGCTTTCTTT.

The chain uses TRBV7-2 and TRBJ1-1; 8 bases match TRBD1. This CDR3 has 14 residues. The germline V gene encodes CDR1 SGHTA and CDR2 FQGNSA. With 3 bases clipped from V and 2 bases from J, the junction kept 2 bases outside the gene matches. As DNA, the CDR3 is TGTGCCAGCAGCTTGGGACAGGTTAACACTGAAGCTTTCTTT. The encoded protein is CASSLGQVNTEAFF.

The chain carries TRBV28 and TRBJ1-4; 9 bases agree with TRBD1. Germline loops: CDR1 MDHEN, CDR2 SYDVKM. The CDR3 is made up of 15 amino acids. V shed 3 bases and J 5 bases; nucleotides not matched to a gene: 4. This CDR3 reads CASSFLQGANEKLFF. DNA for the CDR3: TGTGCCAGCAGTTTTCTACAGGGGGCCAATGAAAAACTGTTTTTT.

This chain links TRBV7-9 with TRBJ1-4, with D possibly matching TRBD1 (6 bases). The CDR3 extends over 15 amino acids. Trimming took off 2 bases at V and 3 bases at J, with 10 bases between the two ends. Germline CDR1 is SEHNR and CDR2 is FQNEAQ (reference sequence). CDR3 protein: CASSLTRGPNEKLFF. CDR3 nucleotide sequence: TGTGCCAGCAGCTTAACCAGGGGCCCTAATGAAAAACTGTTTTTT. The complete variable domain, with remaining parts taken from reference TRBV7-9 and TRBJ1-4, reads DTGVSQNPRHKITKRGQNVTFRCDPISEHNRLYWYRQTLGQGPEFLTYFQNEAQLEKSRLLSDRFSAERPKGSFSTLEIQRTEQGDSAMYLCASSLTRGPNEKLFFGSGTQLSVL.

The genes are TRBV3-1 (or the pseudogene TRBV3-2) and TRBJ2-3; 7 bases are a match to TRBD1. The trim removed 5 bases at V and 0 bases at J, leaving 5 bases unmatched. The CDR3 runs to 15 residues. The germline V gene encodes CDR1 LGHDT and CDR2 YNNKEL (reference sequence). The CDR3 spells CASSYRGTSTDTQYF. The CDR3 nucleotides are TGTGCCAGCAGCTACAGGGGCACAAGCACAGATACGCAGTATTTT.

This chain links TRBV7-2 with TRBJ2-5; no clear D gene. Germline assignment: CDR1 SGHTA and CDR2 FQGNSA. CDR3 length equals 14 residues. V lost 5 bases and J lost 8, with 18 bases in between. CDR3 sequence: CASSPGNPSSTQYF. The CDR3 coding sequence is TGTGCCAGCAGCCCAGGAAACCCCAGCTCAACCCAGTACTTC.

The genes are TRBV12-3 or TRBV12-4 and TRBJ2-3; no reliable D call. The CDR3 runs to 13 residues. V was trimmed by 4 bases and J by 1 base, leaving 6 bases between them. DNA for the CDR3: TGTGCCAGCAGTTCACAGCGCACAGATACGCAGTATTTT. The encoded protein is CASSSQRTDTQYF.

The gene calls are TRBV10-3 and TRBJ1-2; TRBD1 matches 11 bases. Looked up from germline, CDR1 is ENHRY and CDR2 is SYGVKD. The CDR3 has 14 residues. V trimming: 6 bases; J trimming: 2 bases; junction bases outside the gene matches: 2. CDR3 sequence: CAIRRDRGNYGYTF. The CDR3 bases are TGTGCCATCAGACGGGACAGGGGGAACTATGGCTACACCTTC.

The J gene is TRBJ1-1, the V gene TRBV28; D remains unclear. Trimming left V 8 bases short and J 0 bases short, with 10 bases between. CDR1 is MDHEN and CDR2 is SYDVKM in the germline V gene. The CDR3 runs 13 residues. CDR3 residues: CASGLDMNTEAFF. DNA of the CDR3: TGTGCCAGCGGGTTAGACATGAACACTGAAGCTTTCTTT. The whole variable domain, filled in from reference TRBV28 and TRBJ1-1, reads DVKVTQSSRYLVKRTGEKVFLECVQDMDHENMFWYRQDPGLGLRLIYFSYDVKMKEKGDIPEGYSVSREKKERFSLILESASTNQTSMYLCASGLDMNTEAFFGQGTRLTVV.

This clone was found once. The V call is TRBV7-9, the J call TRBJ2-7; TRBD1 might be the D (5 bases). The CDR3 loop spans 14 amino acids. The V gene's germline CDR1 is SEHNR and CDR2 FQNEAQ (reference sequence). V lost 3 bases and J 3 bases, leaving 12 bases between the germline ends. For the CDR3, the DNA is TGTGCCAGCAGCTTTTCCCAGGGAAACTACGAGCAGTACTTC. Amino acids: CASSFSQGNYEQYF.

The chain combines TRBV5-4 with TRBJ2-1; possibly TRBD1 for D (5 bases). Germline-derived CDR1 and CDR2 are SGHNT and YYREEE (reference sequence). CDR3 size: 15 residues. The germline V and J ends were trimmed by 3 bases and 7 bases, with 17 bases remaining between them. The CDR3 is CASSSESGRVNEQFF. CDR3 nucleotides: TGTGCCAGCAGCTCCGAATCAGGCAGGGTTAATGAGCAGTTCTTC.

In this sample, this clone turned up a few times. This chain connects TRBV7-9 to TRBJ1-3; 7 bases agree with TRBD1. The CDR3 covers 14 residues. The V gene's germline CDR1 is SEHNR and CDR2 FQNEAQ (reference sequence). V shed 6 bases, J shed 3 bases, and the junction held 5 bases outside the gene matches. CDR3 region: CASSPDRDGNTIYF. The CDR3 DNA reads as TGTGCCAGCAGTCCAGACAGGGATGGAAACACCATATATTTT. Filled out from reference TRBV7-9 and TRBJ1-3, the complete variable domain reads DTGVSQNPRHKITKRGQNVTFRCDPISEHNRLYWYRQTLGQGPEFLTYFQNEAQLEKSRLLSDRFSAERPKGSFSTLEIQRTEQGDSAMYLCASSPDRDGNTIYFGEGSWLTVV.

The chain couples TRBV7-6 to TRBJ1-5, with TRBD1 identical over 8 bases. CDR1 and CDR2 from the germline V gene are SGHVS and FNYEAQ. The junction had 9 bases not matched to a gene; V was cut back by 4 bases and J by 4 bases. This CDR3 contains 16 residues. The CDR3 sequence: CASSSGQGLTNQPQHF. DNA for the CDR3: TGTGCCAGCAGCTCTGGACAGGGACTGACAAATCAGCCCCAGCATTTT.

This sequence joins TRBV4-2 and TRBJ2-1, with a possible D match to TRBD1 (5 bases). Germline V gene lookup returns CDR1 LGHNA and CDR2 YNFKEQ. Trimming took 0 bases from V and 1 from J, leaving 10 bases between them. CDR3 length: 16 amino acids. The CDR3: CASSQEGAISYNEQFF. CDR3 DNA: TGTGCCAGCAGCCAAGAAGGGGCTATATCCTACAATGAGCAGTTCTTC.

The V call is TRBV7-6, the J call TRBJ2-1; 16 nucleotides agree with TRBD2. After removal of 5 bases from V and 7 bases from J, the junction contained 5 bases not matched to a gene. In germline, CDR1 is SGHVS, CDR2 FNYEAQ. The CDR3 contains 16 residues. Here the CDR3 DNA reads TGTGCCAGCAGCGTGCCGGGACTAGCGGGGGGGAATGAGCAGTTCTTC. As protein: CASSVPGLAGGNEQFF.

The chain uses TRBV7-2 and TRBJ2-5; D call uncertain. The germline CDR1 and CDR2 sequences are SGHTA and FQGNSA. The CDR3 is 16 amino acids. V was cut by 4 bases and J by 2 bases, with 17 bases left in between. The CDR3 DNA follows: TGTGCCAGCAGCTCGTCGGTGTCGGGTTTACAAGAGACCCAGTACTTC. Protein product: CASSSSVSGLQETQYF.

The gene calls are TRBV5-1 and TRBJ2-5; weak D call: TRBD1 (6 bases). The CDR3 runs to 13 residues. Germline V gene lookup returns CDR1 SGHRS and CDR2 YFSETQ. The ends were cut back, 3 bases at V and 3 bases at J, with 9 bases in the middle. The chain's CDR3 is CASSSGTKETQYF. DNA for the CDR3: TGCGCCAGCAGCTCCGGGACAAAAGAGACCCAGTACTTC.

This sequence joins TRBV19 and TRBJ1-2; D perhaps matches TRBD1 (5 bases). V was pared by 3 bases and J by 5 bases, with 16 bases between. The CDR3 runs 15 residues. The germline gives CDR1 LNHDA, CDR2 SQIVND (reference sequence). The CDR3 DNA follows: TGTGCCAGTAGTATTGGCGGGGACCCAAGGTATGGCTACACCTTC. It is translated as CASSIGGDPRYGYTF.

This chain joins TRBV14 and TRBJ2-2; possibly TRBD2 for D (6 bases). Germline lookup yields CDR1 SGHDN and CDR2 FVKESK. The CDR3 has 17 amino acids. V lost 2 bases and J 0 bases, leaving 13 bases between the germline ends. The chain's CDR3 is CASSQWFRGSNTGELFF. CDR3 coding DNA: TGTGCCAGCAGCCAATGGTTCCGGGGGTCGAACACCGGGGAGCTGTTTTTT.

The J gene is TRBJ1-1, the V gene TRBV7-8, with D maybe TRBD1 (6 bases). This CDR3 is built from 12 residues. Germline CDR1 is SGHVS and CDR2 is FQNEAQ. V was pared by 0 bases and J by 9 bases, with 8 bases between. For the CDR3, the DNA is TGTGCCAGCAGCTTAGCGACAGGACAAGCTTTCTTT. It encodes CASSLATGQAFF. Filled out from reference TRBV7-8 and TRBJ1-1, the complete variable domain reads GAGVSQSPRYKVAKRGQDVALRCDPISGHVSLFWYQQALGQGPEFLTYFQNEAQLDKSGLPSDRFFAERPEGSVSTLKIQRTQQEDSAVYLCASSLATGQAFFGQGTRLTVV.

The rearrangement joins TRBV11-2 to TRBJ1-1; D remains ambiguous. Germline values: CDR1 SGHAT, CDR2 FQNNGV. V lost 3 bases to trimming and J lost 4 bases, with 9 bases between them. This CDR3 is built from 13 residues. Written as DNA, the CDR3 is TGTGCCAGCAGCTTGGAGGAGCTCACTGAAGCTTTCTTT. This translates into CASSLEELTEAFF.

This rearrangement joins TRBV30 to TRBJ1-5; 7 bases are shared with TRBD1. Germline CDR1 GTSNPN, CDR2 SVGIG (reference sequence). CDR3 length equals 14 residues. V gave up 2 bases and J gave up 3 bases; unmatched junction bases: 4. The CDR3 DNA reads as TGTGCCTGGAGTCTAGACAGGGCCAATCAGCCCCAGCATTTT. Translated: CAWSLDRANQPQHF.

The CDR3 region is CASSRNQGAGETQYF. Here the CDR3 DNA reads TGTGCCAGCTCGCGAAACCAGGGGGCCGGGGAGACCCAGTACTTC. The chain links TRBV18 to TRBJ2-5; TRBD1 matches 8 bases. Germline CDR1 KGHSH, CDR2 LQKENI. Unmatched junction bases numbered 11, after V lost 6 bases and J lost 5 bases. This CDR3 spans 15 amino acids.

This clone was seen only once. The chain couples TRBV11-1 to TRBJ2-7; D not resolved. The length of the CDR3 is 12 residues. From germline, CDR1 is SGHAT and CDR2 FQDESV (reference sequence). The V end was cut by 2 bases, the J end by 5 bases, with 7 bases between. The CDR3 DNA is TGTGCCAGCAGCTTACATACACACGAGCAGTACTTC. This translates into CASSLHTHEQYF.

This clone appeared a single time. The V call is TRBV27, the J call TRBJ2-7; TRBD1 matches at 7 bases. Germline V gene data show CDR1 as MNHEY and CDR2 as SMNVEV (reference sequence). The CDR3 totals 14 residues. The V and J ends lost 2 bases and 6 bases, in that order; junction bases with no gene match: 7. CDR3 residues: CASSLRGQKIEQYF. The DNA of the CDR3 is TGTGCCAGCAGTTTACGGGGACAGAAAATCGAGCAGTACTTC.

The V and J genes are TRBV2 and TRBJ2-2, with D possibly matching TRBD2 (6 bases). Trimming took 4 bases from V and 1 from J, leaving 10 bases between them. The CDR3 length is 15 residues. Germline CDR1 is SNHLY and CDR2 is FYNNEI. CDR3 protein: CASSAAGQNTGELFF. The CDR3 DNA sequence: TGTGCCAGCAGTGCGGCGGGGCAGAACACCGGGGAGCTGTTTTTT.

The J gene is TRBJ1-3, the V gene TRBV2; 7 positions match TRBD1. V was pared by 6 bases and J by 0 bases, with 8 bases of the junction left unmatched. This CDR3 is built from 16 residues. Germline V gene sequence: CDR1 SNHLY, CDR2 FYNNEI. The CDR3, as DNA: TGTGCCAGCAGCCTGGGACAGCTTAGCTCTGGAAACACCATATATTTT. This codes for CASSLGQLSSGNTIYF.